Below are 9 T cell receptor beta chains sequenced from a single sample in a study of blood T cell repertoires in COVID-19. This table comes from immunoSEQ multiplex PCR, and its TCRdb copy is limited to in-frame clones, with some not included. The sample has 160,000 or so clones, 82% seen once. Sequencing was done on a sample of peripheral blood. All receptors derive from a woman between 70 and 85 years old with acute or convalescent COVID-19.

In its sample, this clone was seen a few times. The chain uses TRBV19 and TRBJ2-3, with 10 positions matching TRBD2. This CDR3 has 14 amino acids. From germline, CDR1 is LNHDA and CDR2 SQIVND (reference sequence). V lost 8 bases, J lost 6 bases, and 8 bases stayed unmatched. CDR3 protein: CASLESGGADTQYF. CDR3 nucleotide sequence: TGTGCCAGTCTAGAGAGCGGGGGGGCTGATACGCAGTATTTT. Drawing the rest from reference TRBV19 and TRBJ2-3, the complete variable domain is DGGITQSPKYLFRKEGQNVTLSCEQNLNHDAMYWYRQDPGQGLRLIYYSQIVNDFQKGDIAEGYSVSREKKESFPLTVTSAQKNPTAFYLCASLESGGADTQYFGPGTRLTVL.

The chain joins TRBV9 to TRBJ1-4; 9 nucleotides agree with TRBD1. The CDR3 extends over 15 amino acids. Per the germline V gene, CDR1 is SGDLS and CDR2 is YYNGEE. V dropped 3 bases and J dropped 8; count of bases not matched to a gene: 8. The CDR3 DNA reads as TGTGCCAGCAGCGCTTTCCGGGACAGGGAAGAAAAACTGTTTTTT. Amino acids: CASSAFRDREEKLFF. The full variable domain, in which reference TRBV9 and TRBJ1-4 provide the parts outside the CDR3, is DSGVTQTPKHLITATGQRVTLRCSPRSGDLSVYWYQQSLDQGLQFLIQYYNGEERAKGNILERFSAQQFPDLHSELNLSSLELGDSALYFCASSAFRDREEKLFFGSGTQLSVL.

The J gene is TRBJ1-6, the V gene TRBV30; unclear D gene. Germline V gene lookup returns CDR1 GTSNPN and CDR2 SVGIG (reference sequence). V was clipped by 2 bases and J by 7 bases, with 9 bases between them. The CDR3 is 13 residues long. The DNA of the CDR3 is TGTGCCTGGAGTAATAGAGGAAATTCACCCCTCCACTTT. It yields the protein CAWSNRGNSPLHF. Supplemented by reference TRBV30 and TRBJ1-6, the full variable domain reads SQTIHQWPATLVQPVGSPLSLECTVEGTSNPNLYWYRQAAGRGLQLLFYSVGIGQISSEVPQNLSASRPQDRQFILSSKKLLLSDSGFYLCAWSNRGNSPLHFGNGTRLTVT.

The sample holds a few counts of this clone. The rearrangement joins TRBV6-2 or TRBV6-3 to TRBJ2-7; 10 bases map to TRBD1. The CDR3 has 14 residues. In germline, CDR1 is MNHEY, CDR2 SVGEGT. V dropped 2 bases and J dropped 4; count of bases not matched to a gene: 2. CDR3 region: CASSYRDRGYEQYF. The CDR3 DNA reads TGTGCCAGCAGTTACCGGGACAGGGGTTACGAGCAGTACTTC.

This rearrangement joins TRBV11-3 to TRBJ2-3; a possible D gene is TRBD2 (6 bases). The germline V gene has CDR1 SGHNT and CDR2 YENEEA. This CDR3 is 15 amino acids long. Deletions cut 1 base from V and 0 bases from J, with 8 bases between. The CDR3 loop reads CASSLGGGSTDTQYF. The CDR3 DNA follows: TGTGCCAGCAGCTTAGGTGGGGGGAGCACAGATACGCAGTATTTT. Filled out from reference TRBV11-3 and TRBJ2-3, the complete variable domain reads EAGVVQSPRYKIIEKKQPVAFWCNPISGHNTLYWYLQNLGQGPELLIRYENEEAVDDSQLPKDRFSAERLKGVDSTLKIQPAELGDSAVYLCASSLGGGSTDTQYFGPGTRLTVL.

This chain uses TRBV19 with TRBJ2-1; 7 bases align to TRBD1. The trim removed 4 bases at V and 0 bases at J, leaving 3 bases unmatched. The CDR3 has 15 residues. The germline V gene has CDR1 LNHDA and CDR2 SQIVND (reference sequence). CDR3 DNA: TGTGCCAGTAGTAGACAGGGTGGCTCCTACAATGAGCAGTTCTTC. Protein sequence: CASSRQGGSYNEQFF. Variable domain in full (rest from reference TRBV19 and TRBJ2-1): DGGITQSPKYLFRKEGQNVTLSCEQNLNHDAMYWYRQDPGQGLRLIYYSQIVNDFQKGDIAEGYSVSREKKESFPLTVTSAQKNPTAFYLCASSRQGGSYNEQFFGPGTRLTVL.

This sequence joins TRBV27 and TRBJ2-5; D is uncertain. Between the trimmed V and J ends, which lost 5 bases and 5 bases, there was a span of 12 bases. This CDR3 region has 13 residues. Germline CDR1 reads MNHEY; CDR2 reads SMNVEV (reference sequence). The CDR3 DNA sequence: TGTGCCAGCAGTGAGGAGAGTAGTGAGACCCAGTACTTC. Encoded protein: CASSEESSETQYF.

This chain joins TRBV30 and TRBJ2-7, with 8 bases fitting TRBD2. Germline trimming cut 0 bases from V and 3 bases from J; bases unmatched to any gene: 7. The CDR3 runs to 15 residues. The V gene's germline CDR1 is GTSNPN and CDR2 SVGIG (reference sequence). CDR3 sequence: CAWSVGAGDLYEQYF. The CDR3, as DNA: TGTGCCTGGAGTGTTGGAGCGGGAGACCTCTACGAGCAGTACTTC.

The gene calls are TRBV7-2 and TRBJ1-1, with a weak D call TRBD1 (6 bases). The germline CDR1 and CDR2 sequences are SGHTA and FQGNSA. The CDR3 has 15 residues. V lost 0 bases, J lost 4 bases, and 12 bases lay in between. CDR3 loop: CASSLASLGATEAFF. CDR3 in DNA: TGTGCCAGCAGCTTAGCGAGTTTGGGGGCCACTGAAGCTTTCTTT.